The next 3 T cell receptor beta chains were all read from a single sample in a study of blood T cell repertoires in COVID-19. This table comes from immunoSEQ multiplex PCR, and its TCRdb copy is limited to in-frame clones, with some not included. The table has about 44,000 clones, about nine tenths seen once. Sequencing was carried out using peripheral blood. These receptors were taken from a woman aged 80 or over in a cohort sampled during active or convalescent COVID-19.

The V gene is TRBV6-1, the J gene TRBJ2-7; TRBD2 matches at 7 bases. The V and J ends lost 1 base and 5 bases, in that order; junction bases with no gene match: 8. The CDR3 runs 15 residues. Looked up from germline, CDR1 is MNHNS and CDR2 is SASEGT. Here the CDR3 reads CASSEGFQGGDEQYF. DNA for the CDR3: TGTGCCAGCAGTGAAGGGTTCCAGGGAGGGGACGAGCAGTACTTC.

The rearrangement uses TRBV9 and TRBJ2-3; the D gene is possibly TRBD2 (6 bases). Trimming removed 1 base at V and 0 bases at J, with 15 bases between. This CDR3 comprises 17 residues. CDR1 and CDR2 (germline): SGDLS, YYNGEE. The CDR3: CASSVQGSGGSTDTQYF. CDR3 DNA: TGTGCCAGCAGCGTACAAGGGAGCGGAGGGAGCACAGATACGCAGTATTTT.

The chain carries TRBV19 and TRBJ1-1; D not certain. This CDR3 has 15 residues. V lost 9 bases and J lost 4, with 21 bases in between. Germline assignment: CDR1 LNHDA and CDR2 SQIVND (reference sequence). The CDR3 DNA reads as TGTGCCAGCTACCGAACCGGGGTCCTACTCACTGAAGCTTTCTTT. Residues: CASYRTGVLLTEAFF. Drawing the rest from reference TRBV19 and TRBJ1-1, the complete variable domain is DGGITQSPKYLFRKEGQNVTLSCEQNLNHDAMYWYRQDPGQGLRLIYYSQIVNDFQKGDIAEGYSVSREKKESFPLTVTSAQKNPTAFYLCASYRTGVLLTEAFFGQGTRLTVV.